The clone carrying this T cell receptor beta chain has ten or more counts. What it recognizes is unknown. TCRalpha and TCRbeta libraries used 5'RACE with constant-segment primers and UMIs. TCRdb re-derived calls from the 5' RACE reads in MiXCR, one entry per CDR3 protein. The sample shows tens of thousands of distinct CDR3 sequences, roughly 7% of them seen only once. Germline V lookup: CDR1 SGHTA, CDR2 FQGTGA. The CDR3 consists of 14 residues. V was clipped by 8 bases and J by 0 bases; unmatched bases: 3. This sample was taken from a study of T-cell memory formation after mild COVID-19. Study results and limitations: A second wave expanding day 15 to 37 was CD4+-biased; contracting clones were balanced.

The V call is TRBV7-3, the J call TRBJ2-2; TRBD1 matches at 7 bases. The sequence was obtained from an adult woman who had mild COVID-19 (a few samples of this study predate the infection). Cell type and time point are not known. The sequenced sample consisted of PBMCs or a T cell subset sorted from them (not recorded which). The CDR3 spells CASRQGANTGELFF. CDR3 DNA sequence: TGTGCCAGCCGCCAGGGGGCGAACACCGGGGAGCTGTTTTTT.